The 24 T cell receptor beta chains in this list originate from one sample, sequenced in a study of T cell repertoires in cytomegalovirus infection. From the reads, TCRdb called clonotypes with MiXCR, one entry per CDR3 protein. The sample shows 360,000 or so distinct CDR3 sequences, about 35% of them seen only once. These receptors lack a known antigen. Sequences were derived from cultured PBMCs, sampled from culture after CMV antigen stimulation. These receptors were taken from a human donor in good health (CMV status not recorded). Some clones in this sample may be carry-over from other donors' samples.

This clonotype has a handful of counts. The chain carries TRBV11-3 and TRBJ2-3; 9 bases match TRBD2. The CDR3 spans 15 residues. CDR1 is SGHNT and CDR2 is YENEEA in the germline V gene. Losses at the gene ends were 5 bases for V and 6 bases for J; bases not matched to a gene: 9. The CDR3 region has the DNA TGTGCCAGCAGCATGGGACTAGCAGAAGGGGATACGCAGTATTTT. This sequence encodes CASSMGLAEGDTQYF. The full variable domain, in which reference TRBV11-3 and TRBJ2-3 provide the parts outside the CDR3, is EAGVVQSPRYKIIEKKQPVAFWCNPISGHNTLYWYLQNLGQGPELLIRYENEEAVDDSQLPKDRFSAERLKGVDSTLKIQPAELGDSAVYLCASSMGLAEGDTQYFGPGTRLTVL.

This chain uses TRBV7-4 with TRBJ2-7; tentative D call: TRBD2 (6 bases). Per the germline V gene, CDR1 is SGHVT and CDR2 is SQSDAQ. The CDR3 totals 12 residues. Trimming cost V 5 bases and J 7 bases, with 12 bases left between them. The CDR3 DNA is TGTGCCAGCAGCCCCACCGGAGGGGAGCAGTACTTC. Encoded protein: CASSPTGGEQYF.

This clonotype was recorded many times. This chain uses TRBV7-8 with TRBJ1-2; 9 bases are a match to TRBD1. With 5 bases clipped from V and 3 bases from J, the junction kept 7 bases outside the gene matches. CDR1 is SGHVS, CDR2 FQNEAQ, per germline. CDR3 length: 15 amino acids. The CDR3 coding sequence is TGTGCCAGCAGCGTACCGGGACAGGGTCACTATGGCTACACCTTC. This gives the protein CASSVPGQGHYGYTF.

The chain employs TRBV7-2 and TRBJ2-1; D is undetermined. CDR3 length equals 14 residues. CDR1 and CDR2 from the germline V gene are SGHTA and FQGNSA. V was pared by 3 bases and J by 2 bases, with 8 bases between. Here the CDR3 reads CASSFLQPYNEQFF. The CDR3, as DNA: TGTGCCAGCAGCTTTCTCCAGCCCTACAATGAGCAGTTCTTC.

This clonotype has only a few counts. This chain links TRBV5-1 with TRBJ2-1; 8 bases align to TRBD2. V was clipped by 3 bases and J by 5 bases; unmatched bases: 10. The CDR3 contains 16 residues. Germline V gene sequence: CDR1 SGHRS, CDR2 YFSETQ. The CDR3 nucleotides are TGCGCCAGCAGCTCCAGTACCAGCGGGGGAAACAATGAGCAGTTCTTC. Its protein product is CASSSSTSGGNNEQFF.

This clonotype was counted many times. The chain recombines TRBV15 with TRBJ1-4, with unresolved D. The germline V gene encodes CDR1 LNHNV and CDR2 YYDKDF (reference sequence). The germline V and J ends were trimmed by 0 bases and 7 bases, with 15 bases remaining between them. The CDR3 sequence is 16 residues long. CDR3 sequence: CATSREPGRRAEKLFF. CDR3 in DNA: TGTGCCACCAGCAGAGAACCGGGGAGAAGGGCTGAAAAACTGTTTTTT.

This sequence joins TRBV27 and TRBJ1-4; the D gene is possibly TRBD1 (6 bases). Germline V gives CDR1 MNHEY, CDR2 SMNVEV (reference sequence). The CDR3 spans 14 residues. The germline V and J ends were trimmed by 4 bases and 6 bases, with 12 bases remaining between them. In DNA form, the CDR3 reads TGTGCCAGCAGTTCACAGGGATTAGATGAAAAACTGTTTTTT. It yields the protein CASSSQGLDEKLFF.

This clonotype was detected a few times. This chain links TRBV24-1 with TRBJ2-3; 9 bases match TRBD2. This CDR3 contains 14 residues. With 5 bases clipped from V and 4 bases from J, the junction kept 3 bases outside the gene matches. Germline-derived CDR1 and CDR2 are KGHDR and SFDVKD. The CDR3 is CATSVAGASDTQYF. The CDR3 DNA follows: TGTGCCACCAGTGTAGCGGGAGCTTCAGATACGCAGTATTTT.

V usage is TRBV15 and J usage is TRBJ2-7; 13 bases match TRBD2. The CDR3 runs to 15 residues. V lost 3 bases to trimming and J lost 6 bases; unmatched junction nucleotides: 5. Per germline, CDR1 LNHNV and CDR2 YYDKDF (reference sequence). CDR3 sequence reads: CATSRRLAGGLEQYV. CDR3 sequence (DNA): TGTGCCACCAGCAGGCGACTAGCGGGAGGACTCGAGCAGTACGTC.

This sequence joins TRBV4-1 and TRBJ1-5; D is unclear. CDR1 is MGHRA and CDR2 is YSYEKL in the germline V gene. V lost 5 bases and J 1 base, leaving 18 bases between the germline ends. The CDR3 consists of 17 residues. In DNA form, the CDR3 reads TGCGCCAGCAGCGACCCGTCCGGGGTCCAGAGCAATCAGCCCCAGCATTTT. Its translation: CASSDPSGVQSNQPQHF.

A few counts support this clonotype. The chain is built from TRBV29-1 and TRBJ2-1; 15 bases are a match to TRBD2. From germline, CDR1 is SQVTM and CDR2 ANQGSEA. This CDR3 contains 16 residues. The J segment lost 4 bases and the V segment lost 6 bases, leaving 7 bases of the junction unmatched. The CDR3 DNA sequence: TGCAGCGTAGGGACTAGCGGGAGGCAACAATACAATGAGCAGTTCTTC. Translated: CSVGTSGRQQYNEQFF.

This clonotype occurred many times. V is TRBV11-1 and J is TRBJ2-7; a possible D gene is TRBD2 (6 bases). This CDR3 contains 14 residues. Trimming shortened V by 1 base and J by 3 bases, and 10 bases separated the two germline ends. In germline, CDR1 is SGHAT, CDR2 FQDESV (reference sequence). The CDR3 DNA reads TGTGCCAGCAGCTTAGGGGAGGCGGACTACGAGCAGTACTTC. Its translation: CASSLGEADYEQYF. Based on the CDR3 plus reference TRBV11-1 and TRBJ2-7, the full variable domain is EAEVAQSPRYKITEKSQAVAFWCDPISGHATLYWYRQILGQGPELLVQFQDESVVDDSQLPKDRFSAERLKGVDSTLKIQPAELGDSAMYLCASSLGEADYEQYFGPGTRLTVT.

Written as DNA, the CDR3 is TGTGCCAGCAGCAATAATTGGGGCGAGCAGTACGTC. Its protein is CASSNNWGEQYV. The V and J genes are TRBV12-3 or TRBV12-4 and TRBJ2-7; D unresolved. The CDR3 totals 12 residues. Trimming left V 6 bases short and J 6 bases short, with 12 bases between.

This chain joins TRBV7-2 and TRBJ2-2; TRBD1 aligns across 7 bases. With V trimmed by 5 bases and J by 3 bases, 12 bases remained unmatched. The germline CDR1 and CDR2 sequences are SGHTA and FQGNSA. The CDR3 extends over 17 amino acids. DNA of the CDR3: TGTGCCAGCAGCCCCAGCCCGGGACAGTTCCACACCGGGGAGCTGTTTTTT. It is translated as CASSPSPGQFHTGELFF. Together with reference TRBV7-2 and TRBJ2-2, the CDR3 gives the full variable domain: GAGVSQSPSNKVTEKGKDVELRCDPISGHTALYWYRQSLGQGLEFLIYFQGNSAPDKSGLPSDRFSAERTGGSVSTLTIQRTQQEDSAVYLCASSPSPGQFHTGELFFGEGSRLTVL.

This rearrangement joins TRBV6-1 to TRBJ2-5; 8 nucleotides match TRBD1. Germline lookup yields CDR1 MNHNS and CDR2 SASEGT. This CDR3 spans 16 amino acids. Trimming cost V 2 bases and J 1 base; bases outside gene matches: 6. The CDR3 nucleotides are TGTGCCAGCAGTGAATGGGTTGACAGGGGCCAAGAGACCCAGTACTTC. It codes for CASSEWVDRGQETQYF.

The chain uses TRBV20-1 and TRBJ2-7; maybe TRBD2 (6 bases). Germline V lookup: CDR1 DFQATT, CDR2 SNEGSKA (reference sequence). The CDR3 has 13 residues. The CDR3, as DNA: TGCAGCGCACATGACGGGAGCTACTACGAGCAGTACTTC. This encodes CSAHDGSYYEQYF.

CDR3 in amino acids: CASSFSGPGELFF. The CDR3 nucleotides are TGTGCCAGCAGTTTCTCAGGGCCGGGGGAGCTGTTTTTT. This sequence joins TRBV28 and TRBJ2-2; weak D call: TRBD1 (5 bases). This CDR3 has 13 residues. With 3 bases removed from V and 8 bases from J, the gap between germline ends came to 10 bases. Germline CDR1 reads MDHEN; CDR2 reads SYDVKM.

This clonotype was counted between two and nine times. The V call is TRBV4-3, the J call TRBJ1-3, with D unresolved. In germline, CDR1 is LGHNA, CDR2 YSLEER. V lost 4 bases and J 3 bases, leaving 13 bases between the germline ends. This CDR3 comprises 15 residues. DNA of the CDR3: TGCGCCAGCAGCCGGCACCGAGGAGATGGAAACACCATATATTTT. Translation gives CASSRHRGDGNTIYF.

This clonotype has only a few counts. The rearrangement joins TRBV7-6 to TRBJ2-7; D not resolved. Trimming cost V 8 bases and J 5 bases, with 10 bases left between them. The CDR3 is 11 residues long. CDR1 and CDR2 from the germline V gene are SGHVS and FNYEAQ. The DNA of the CDR3 is TGTGCCAGCCGCCGGCGCCACGAGCAGTACGTC. This sequence encodes CASRRRHEQYV.

The J gene is TRBJ2-3, the V gene TRBV28; 16 positions agree with TRBD2. The germline gives CDR1 MDHEN, CDR2 SYDVKM. This CDR3 spans 19 amino acids. With 8 bases clipped from V and 5 bases from J, the junction kept 16 bases outside the gene matches. In DNA, the CDR3 is TGTGCCAGCGCCAACTCCGGGACTAGCGGGAGGGCCGGTGGAGATACGCAGTATTTT. Amino acid sequence: CASANSGTSGRAGGDTQYF.

V usage is TRBV15 and J usage is TRBJ2-3, with 10 bases fitting TRBD1. V lost 3 bases, J lost 2 bases, and 14 bases stayed unmatched. The CDR3 is 19 residues long. Germline CDR1 LNHNV, CDR2 YYDKDF (reference sequence). The CDR3 DNA reads as TGTGCCACCAGCAGTCCCCGGGACAGGGGATTAGCACCCACAGATACGCAGTATTTT. This gives the protein CATSSPRDRGLAPTDTQYF.

This clonotype was found a few times. The CDR3 DNA reads as TGTGCCAGCAGGGGCGGGGAAACTATCTACAATGAGCAGTTCTTC. Translated: CASRGGETIYNEQFF. The chain carries TRBV7-2 and TRBJ2-1; weak D call: TRBD2 (6 bases). The V gene's germline CDR1 is SGHTA and CDR2 FQGNSA. Trimming took off 6 bases at V and 3 bases at J, with 15 bases between the two ends. The CDR3 consists of 15 residues. The variable domain in full, completed from reference TRBV7-2 and TRBJ2-1, reads GAGVSQSPSNKVTEKGKDVELRCDPISGHTALYWYRQSLGQGLEFLIYFQGNSAPDKSGLPSDRFSAERTGGSVSTLTIQRTQQEDSAVYLCASRGGETIYNEQFFGPGTRLTVL.

This clonotype was counted between two and nine times. The rearrangement joins TRBV7-3 to TRBJ2-7, with a weak D call TRBD1 (7 bases). Germline-derived CDR1 and CDR2 are SGHTA and FQGTGA. V lost 5 bases and J lost 5, with 16 bases in between. This CDR3 comprises 14 residues. In DNA, the CDR3 is TGTGCCAGCAGCCTCCAGGGGGGAGGAGACGAGCAGTACTTC. Its translation is CASSLQGGGDEQYF. Based on the CDR3 plus reference TRBV7-3 and TRBJ2-7, the full variable domain is GAGVSQTPSNKVTEKGKYVELRCDPISGHTALYWYRQSLGQGPEFLIYFQGTGAADDSGLPNDRFFAVRPEGSVSTLKIQRTERGDSAVYLCASSLQGGGDEQYFGPGTRLTVT.

This clonotype appeared a few times. This rearrangement joins TRBV19 to TRBJ2-1; tentatively, D is TRBD2 (6 bases). The CDR3 is 16 amino acids. The germline CDR1 and CDR2 sequences are LNHDA and SQIVND (reference sequence). Deletions cut 2 bases from V and 1 base from J, with 12 bases between. The CDR3 is CASSIQTSSSYNEQFF. The CDR3 nucleotides are TGTGCCAGTAGTATACAGACTAGTTCATCCTACAATGAGCAGTTCTTC.